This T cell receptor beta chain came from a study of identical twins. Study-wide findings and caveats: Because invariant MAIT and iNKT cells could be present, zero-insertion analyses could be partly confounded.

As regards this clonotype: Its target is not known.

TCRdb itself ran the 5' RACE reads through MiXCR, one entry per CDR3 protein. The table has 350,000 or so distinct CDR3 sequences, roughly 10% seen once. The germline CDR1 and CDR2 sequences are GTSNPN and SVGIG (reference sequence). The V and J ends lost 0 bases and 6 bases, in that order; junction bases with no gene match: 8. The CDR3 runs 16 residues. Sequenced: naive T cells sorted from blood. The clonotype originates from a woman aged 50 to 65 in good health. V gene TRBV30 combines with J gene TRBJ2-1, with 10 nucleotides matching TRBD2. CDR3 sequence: CAWSVTSGIGSNEQFF. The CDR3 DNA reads TGTGCCTGGAGTGTAACTAGCGGGATCGGTAGCAATGAGCAGTTCTTC.